The source of this T cell receptor (beta chain) is a study of blood T cell repertoires in COVID-19. At the level of the study: The origin of the acute and convalescent COVID-19 samples was the United States, Italy and Spain. T cells, B-cell-depleted T cells, or PBMCs supplied cDNA or gDNA.

Authors' analysis steps: Estimation of nucleated cell counts relied on the amplification of reference gene primers. Sequencing was performed with immunoSEQ multiplex PCR; in TCRdb, only in-frame clones are kept and a portion is missing. The DNA gave D and trimming, while V, J and clone size come from that table. The repertoire holds 200,000 to 250,000 clones, with 75% to 85% as singletons. Trimming cost V 3 bases and J 3 bases; bases outside gene matches: 8. Germline loops: CDR1 MNHNY, CDR2 SVGAGI (reference sequence). The CDR3 contains 16 residues. The chain couples TRBV6-6 to TRBJ1-5, with 7 bases aligning to TRBD1. The sequencing sample was made of peripheral blood. The TCR comes from a woman between 50 and 59 years old with acute or convalescent COVID-19. The CDR3 nucleotides read TGTGCCAGCAGTTATCAGGGGGACGGGGTCAATCAGCCCCAGCATTTT. Translating gives CASSYQGDGVNQPQHF.